This entry lists 19 T cell receptor beta chains sequenced from one sample in a study of identical twins. TCRdb re-analysed the 5' RACE reads in MiXCR, keeping a single row per CDR3 protein. Altogether some 730,000 distinct CDR3 sequences are present, roughly 18% being singletons, with the ten largest covering around 14%. The sample was also linked to a second study, of T cells expressing NK-cell markers.

Sequencing used PBMCs. The receptors stem from a woman between 18 and 29 years old in good health.

The sample holds a few counts of this clonotype. The chain recombines TRBV9 with TRBJ2-1; 8 bases are a match to TRBD2. The V and J ends lost 0 bases and 7 bases, in that order; junction bases with no gene match: 12. The CDR3 runs 17 residues. Germline CDR1 SGDLS, CDR2 YYNGEE. The CDR3 bases are TGTGCCAGCAGCGTAGGTCGTTCCGGGGGGGCCTGGAATGAGCAGTTCTTC. It encodes CASSVGRSGGAWNEQFF.

The chain couples TRBV10-1 to TRBJ2-2, with D perhaps matching TRBD2 (5 bases). CDR3 length: 15 residues. Per germline, CDR1 WNHNN and CDR2 SYGVQD (reference sequence). The V end lost 6 bases, the J end lost 4 bases, and 15 bases lay between the germline ends. The CDR3 DNA is TGCGCCAGCAGCGACCGGACTTTTGGCACCGGGGAGCTGTTTTTT. Its protein product is CASSDRTFGTGELFF.

The gene calls are TRBV6-6 and TRBJ2-7, with D perhaps matching TRBD1 (6 bases). The CDR3 covers 12 residues. From germline, CDR1 is MNHNY and CDR2 SVGAGI (reference sequence). V lost 6 bases and J lost 3, with 9 bases in between. Written as DNA, the CDR3 is TGTGCCAGCAGGAACAGGGACTACGAGCAGTACTTC. This codes for CASRNRDYEQYF.

This sequence joins TRBV20-1 and TRBJ2-1; D perhaps matches TRBD2 (5 bases). The CDR3 runs 15 residues. Germline V gives CDR1 DFQATT, CDR2 SNEGSKA (reference sequence). V gave up 6 bases and J gave up 7 bases, with 22 bases separating them. CDR3 nucleotide sequence: TGCAGTGCCGCTAGACCTATAGCGTCCGGGAATGAGCAGTTCTTC. It yields the protein CSAARPIASGNEQFF.

This clonotype came up a few times. The V call is TRBV6-6, the J call TRBJ2-1; D uncertain. From germline, CDR1 is MNHNY and CDR2 SVGAGI (reference sequence). V was pared by 4 bases and J by 6 bases, with 10 bases between. The CDR3 length is 13 residues. For the CDR3, the DNA is TGTGCCAGCAGTTCTCTCGCTACCAATGAGCAGTTCTTC. Its translation is CASSSLATNEQFF.

The V and J genes are TRBV12-3 or TRBV12-4 and TRBJ2-1, with 9 bases aligning to TRBD2. Trimming took 4 bases from V and 9 from J; bases not matched to a gene: 7. The CDR3 is 14 residues long. CDR3 nucleotides: TGTGCCAGCAGTTATCTAGCGGGATCCGGTGAGCAGTTCTTC. Amino acid sequence: CASSYLAGSGEQFF.

This chain links TRBV29-1 with TRBJ2-7; D call uncertain. Germline CDR1 is SQVTM and CDR2 is ANQGSEA. The CDR3 extends over 11 amino acids. With 4 bases removed from V and 1 base from J, the gap between germline ends came to 5 bases. The DNA for the CDR3 is TGCAGCGTTGGGCAGTCCTACGAGCAGTACTTC. Translating it yields CSVGQSYEQYF.

This clonotype has only a few counts. The chain has TRBV5-1 and TRBJ1-3, with D uncertain. Trimming cost V 0 bases and J 0 bases, with 4 bases left between them. Germline CDR1 reads SGHRS; CDR2 reads YFSETQ. This CDR3 has 14 residues. The CDR3 reads CASSLDHSGNTIYF. In DNA, the CDR3 is TGCGCCAGCAGCTTGGACCACTCTGGAAACACCATATATTTT. Complete variable domain (other parts from reference TRBV5-1 and TRBJ1-3): KAGVTQTPRYLIKTRGQQVTLSCSPISGHRSVSWYQQTPGQGLQFLFEYFSETQRNKGNFPGRFSGRQFSNSRSEMNVSTLELGDSALYLCASSLDHSGNTIYFGEGSWLTVV.

Only a few counts were recorded for this clonotype. The J gene is TRBJ2-1, the V gene TRBV29-1; D ambiguous. This CDR3 has 12 amino acids. V dropped 8 bases and J dropped 2 bases, with 10 bases sitting between them. CDR1 and CDR2 (germline): SQVTM, ANQGSEA. The CDR3 loop is CSMARAYNEQFF. In DNA, the CDR3 is TGCAGCATGGCCCGAGCCTACAATGAGCAGTTCTTC.

The J gene is TRBJ1-4, the V gene TRBV7-6, with D perhaps TRBD1 (6 bases). V lost 1 base, J lost 6 bases, and 12 bases lay in between. The germline V gene has CDR1 SGHVS and CDR2 FNYEAQ. The CDR3 contains 15 residues. CDR3 residues: CASSLVGGRDEKLFF. The DNA for the CDR3 is TGTGCCAGCAGCTTAGTTGGGGGGCGAGATGAAAAACTGTTTTTT.

V usage is TRBV20-1 and J usage is TRBJ2-7; weak D call: TRBD1 (6 bases). V was clipped by 5 bases and J by 2 bases, with 10 bases between them. The CDR3 loop spans 12 amino acids. Germline CDR1 DFQATT, CDR2 SNEGSKA (reference sequence). CDR3: CSAFRGTYEQYF. The CDR3 DNA reads as TGCAGTGCTTTCAGGGGAACCTACGAGCAGTACTTC.

This chain connects TRBV7-6 to TRBJ2-1, with a weak D call TRBD2 (5 bases). The length of the CDR3 is 16 residues. The ends were cut back, 5 bases at V and 4 bases at J, with 18 bases in the middle. Germline V CDR1 and CDR2: SGHVS, FNYEAQ. CDR3 protein: CASSLKRLPAYNEQFF. The DNA for the CDR3 is TGTGCCAGCAGCCTTAAGCGACTACCCGCATACAATGAGCAGTTCTTC.

This clonotype was picked up a small number of times. The J gene is TRBJ2-1, the V gene TRBV2, with D unresolved. The CDR3 loop spans 15 amino acids. V lost 4 bases and J 4 bases, leaving 14 bases between the germline ends. Germline CDR1 SNHLY, CDR2 FYNNEI. The CDR3 loop reads CASSGLGGLYNEQFF. In DNA, the CDR3 is TGTGCCAGCAGTGGTCTGGGCGGCCTGTACAATGAGCAGTTCTTC.

A few counts support this clonotype. J is TRBJ2-1 and V is TRBV4-2; 8 bases are shared with TRBD2. The V gene's germline CDR1 is LGHNA and CDR2 YNFKEQ. J was trimmed by 4 bases and V by 4 bases; bases with no gene match: 6. The length of the CDR3 is 15 residues. CDR3 in amino acids: CASSLGTRGYNEQFF. CDR3 sequence (DNA): TGTGCCAGCAGCCTGGGGACTAGGGGGTACAATGAGCAGTTCTTC.

This chain uses TRBV6-5 with TRBJ2-3, with D possibly matching TRBD2 (6 bases). The CDR3 sequence is 16 residues long. Trimming removed 2 bases at V and 0 bases at J, with 12 bases between. CDR1 and CDR2 (germline): MNHEY, SVGAGI. CDR3 amino acids: CASSYPAGKSTDTQYF. CDR3 nucleotides: TGTGCCAGCAGTTACCCTGCGGGGAAAAGCACAGATACGCAGTATTTT.

This clonotype was counted ten times or more. J is TRBJ2-2 and V is TRBV12-3 or TRBV12-4; no reliable D call. This CDR3 contains 13 residues. Trimming took 5 bases from V and 2 from J, leaving 6 bases between them. The CDR3: CASSPINTGELFF. As DNA, the CDR3 is TGTGCCAGCAGTCCCATTAACACCGGGGAGCTGTTTTTT.

The chain uses TRBV12-5 and TRBJ2-3; no reliable D call. The germline V gene has CDR1 LGHNT and CDR2 FRNRAP. CDR3 length: 14 residues. Between the trimmed V and J ends, which lost 1 base and 2 bases, there was a span of 7 bases. The CDR3: CASGLELPTDTQYF. CDR3 bases: TGTGCTAGTGGTTTGGAACTACCCACAGATACGCAGTATTTT.

This clonotype has only a few counts. The gene calls are TRBV5-1 and TRBJ1-4; TRBD1 matches 7 bases. Germline V gene data show CDR1 as SGHRS and CDR2 as YFSETQ. The V segment lost 0 bases and the J segment 5 bases; nucleotides outside the gene matches: 4. CDR3 length: 15 residues. This chain's CDR3 is CASSLVGRGNEKLFF. The CDR3, as DNA: TGCGCCAGCAGCTTGGTCGGCAGGGGGAATGAAAAACTGTTTTTT.

In its sample, this clonotype was seen many times. V gene TRBV6-1 combines with J gene TRBJ1-3, with TRBD1 matching 9 bases. CDR1 and CDR2 from the germline V gene are MNHNS and SASEGT. With V trimmed by 6 bases and J by 2 bases, 5 bases remained unmatched. The CDR3 runs 15 residues. CDR3 bases: TGTGCCAGCAGACCAGGGACAGGGACTGGAAACACCATATATTTT. Its translation: CASRPGTGTGNTIYF.